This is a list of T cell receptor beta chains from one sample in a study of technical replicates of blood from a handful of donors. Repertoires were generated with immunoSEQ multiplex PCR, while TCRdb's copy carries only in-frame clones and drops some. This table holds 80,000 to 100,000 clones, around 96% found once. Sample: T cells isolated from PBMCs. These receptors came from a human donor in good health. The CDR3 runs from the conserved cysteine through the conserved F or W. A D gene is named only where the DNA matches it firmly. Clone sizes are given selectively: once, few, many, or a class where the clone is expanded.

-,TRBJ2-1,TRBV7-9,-,TGTGCCACCCGTATTTTCAATGAGCAGTTCTTC,CATRIFNEQFF
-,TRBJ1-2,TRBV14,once,TGTGCCAGCAGCCAAGGAGGCGTGAGGAAGAATTTTAACTATGGCTACACCTTC,CASSQGGVRKNFNYGYTF
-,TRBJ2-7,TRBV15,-,TGTGCCACCAGCGGCCCCGAAAGACAGGCCGACGACGAGCAGTACTTC,CATSGPERQADDEQYF
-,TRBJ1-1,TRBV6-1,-,TGTGCCAGCAGTGAAGCCATCATGGTATTGAACGGAGCTTTCTTT,CASSEAIMVLNGAFF
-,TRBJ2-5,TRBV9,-,TGTGCCAGCAGCGCCCAACAAGAGACCCAGTACTTC,CASSAQQETQYF
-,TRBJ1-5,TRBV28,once,TGTGCCAGCAGTTCCTTGAATCAGCCCCAGCATTTT,CASSSLNQPQHF
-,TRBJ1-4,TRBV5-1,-,TGCGCCAGCAGCTTTATGGCAGCTAATGAAAAACTGTTTTTT,CASSFMAANEKLFF
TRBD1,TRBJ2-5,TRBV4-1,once,TGCGCCAGCAGCCAAGATCGAACAGGGGGCGCGCAGACCCAGTACTTC,CASSQDRTGGAQTQYF
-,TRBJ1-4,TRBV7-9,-,TGTGCCAGCAGCTTACAGGGATCGGACGAAAAACTGTTTTTT,CASSLQGSDEKLFF
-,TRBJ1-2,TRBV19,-,TGTGCCAGTAGTAACACAGGGTGGGACTATGGCTACACCTTC,CASSNTGWDYGYTF
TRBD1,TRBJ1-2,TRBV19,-,TGTGCCAGTAGTACTCCGGGACAGATAAACTATGGCTACACCTTC,CASSTPGQINYGYTF
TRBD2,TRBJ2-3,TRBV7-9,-,TGTGCCAGCAGCTTAGCGGTTAGCGGGATTAGCACAGATACGCAGTATTTT,CASSLAVSGISTDTQYF
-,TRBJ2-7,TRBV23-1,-,TGCGCCAGCTCAAAGGAGAGGGTCTACGAGCAGTACTTC,CASSKERVYEQYF
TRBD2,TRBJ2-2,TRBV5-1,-,TGCGCCAGCAGCTTCCCTCTGGGCGGGGGATCAAGGACCGGGGAGCTGTTTTTT,CASSFPLGGGSRTGELFF
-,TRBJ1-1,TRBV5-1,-,TGCGCCAGCAGCCTGGGCCGGGACACTGAAGCTTTCTTT,CASSLGRDTEAFF
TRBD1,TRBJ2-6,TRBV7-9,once,TGTGCCAGCAGCTTCGCAAGGGACAGGGGGAGCTCTGGGGCCAACGTCCTGACTTTC,CASSFARDRGSSGANVLTF
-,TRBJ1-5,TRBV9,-,TGTGCCAGCAGGGGTCGGGGCAATCAGCCCCAGCATTTT,CASRGRGNQPQHF
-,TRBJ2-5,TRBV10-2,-,TGCGCCAGGAGATACCAAAGGGGCCCGGCACAAGAGACCCAGTACTTC,CARRYQRGPAQETQYF
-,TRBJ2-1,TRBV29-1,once,TGCAGCGTTGGATTTCGGCTTGCGAGAGGGCAGTTCTTC,CSVGFRLARGQFF
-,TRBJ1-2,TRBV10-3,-,TGTGCCATCAGTGAGGCGACAGGCTATGGCTACACCTTC,CAISEATGYGYTF
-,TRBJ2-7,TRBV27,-,TGTGCCAGCAGTTTATTGGGCCAGTCCTACGAGCAGTACTTC,CASSLLGQSYEQYF
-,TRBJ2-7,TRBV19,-,TGTGCCAGTAGTAAACAGGCTACCTACGAGCAGTACTTC,CASSKQATYEQYF
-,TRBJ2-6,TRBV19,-,TGTGCCTCCAGGGAGGCTGGGGCCAACGTCCTGACTTTC,CASREAGANVLTF
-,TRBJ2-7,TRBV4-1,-,TGCGCCAGCAGCCAAGAGGGAGCCTACGAGCAGTACTTC,CASSQEGAYEQYF
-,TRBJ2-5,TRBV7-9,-,TGTGCCAGCAGCTTTGTGGGGCTCCAAGAGACCCAGTACTTC,CASSFVGLQETQYF
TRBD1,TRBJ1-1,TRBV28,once,TGTGCCAGCAGCAGGGGGGCAGGCGGTGGAACTGAAGCTTTCTTT,CASSRGAGGGTEAFF
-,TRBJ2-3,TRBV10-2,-,TGCGCCAGCAGTCCTACGACAGATACGCAGTATTTT,CASSPTTDTQYF
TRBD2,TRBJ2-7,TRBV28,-,TGTGCCAGCAGCGCTCCGGCTAGCGGAACCTACGAGCAGTACTTC,CASSAPASGTYEQYF
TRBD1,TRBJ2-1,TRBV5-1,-,TGCGCCAGCAGCTTGGGGGGACAGGGACGGTACAATGAGCAGTTCTTC,CASSLGGQGRYNEQFF
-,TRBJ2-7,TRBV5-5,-,TGTGCCAGCAGGGCAGGTACCTACTACGAGCAGTACTTC,CASRAGTYYEQYF
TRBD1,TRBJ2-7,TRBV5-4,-,TGTGCCAGCAGCCAAAAATGGGACAGTTCACAAGAGCAGTACTTC,CASSQKWDSSQEQYF
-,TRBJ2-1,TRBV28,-,TGTGCCAGCAGAACAGCACGCAGAGCCTACAATGAGCAGTTCTTC,CASRTARRAYNEQFF
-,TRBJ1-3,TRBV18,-,TGTGCCAGCTCACCAACAGAGAGAAACACCATATATTTT,CASSPTERNTIYF
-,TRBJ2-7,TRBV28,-,TGTGCCAGCAGTTTCTTAGCGCGATTGGGGAGCTCCTACGAGCAGTACTTC,CASSFLARLGSSYEQYF
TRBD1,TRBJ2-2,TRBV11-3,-,TGTGCCAGCAGCCTCGGACAGGGCTGGGATGGGGACACCGGGGAGCTGTTTTTT,CASSLGQGWDGDTGELFF
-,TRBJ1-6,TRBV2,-,TGTGCCAGCAGTGAAAGTTTCGGGCAGGGTTTCTATTCACCCCTCCACTTT,CASSESFGQGFYSPLHF
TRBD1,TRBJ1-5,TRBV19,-,TGTGCCAGTAGAGGGACAGGGTATTATTATAGCAATCAGCCCCAGCATTTT,CASRGTGYYYSNQPQHF
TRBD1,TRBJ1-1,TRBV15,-,TGTGCCACCAGCAGAATGGGGACAGGGTCTGGGTCGACTGAAGCTTTCTTT,CATSRMGTGSGSTEAFF
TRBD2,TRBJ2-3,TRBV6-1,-,TGTGCCAGCAGTGAAAGACCCCCCGTTAGCGGGGGCCGTAGCACAGATACGCAGTATTTT,CASSERPPVSGGRSTDTQYF
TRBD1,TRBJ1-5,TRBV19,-,TGTGCCAGCATGGACAGGGCGGCTCAGCCCCAGCATTTT,CASMDRAAQPQHF
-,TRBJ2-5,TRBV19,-,TGTGCCAGTAGTAGGTGGGAGGAAGAGACCCAGTACTTC,CASSRWEEETQYF
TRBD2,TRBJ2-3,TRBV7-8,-,TGTGCCAGCAGCCATGGGACTAGCTTCGCAGATACGCAGTATTTT,CASSHGTSFADTQYF